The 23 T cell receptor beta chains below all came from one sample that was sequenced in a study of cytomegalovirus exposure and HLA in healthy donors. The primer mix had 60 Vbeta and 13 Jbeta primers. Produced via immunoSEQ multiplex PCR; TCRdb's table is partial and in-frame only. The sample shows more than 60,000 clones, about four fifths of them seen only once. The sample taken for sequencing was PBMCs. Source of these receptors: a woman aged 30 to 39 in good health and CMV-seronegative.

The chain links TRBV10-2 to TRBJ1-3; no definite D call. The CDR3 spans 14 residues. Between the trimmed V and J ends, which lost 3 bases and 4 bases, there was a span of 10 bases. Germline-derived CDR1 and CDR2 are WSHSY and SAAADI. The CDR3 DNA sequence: TGCGCCAGCAGTGACGGGAACCGGGGAAACACCATATATTTT. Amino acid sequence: CASSDGNRGNTIYF.

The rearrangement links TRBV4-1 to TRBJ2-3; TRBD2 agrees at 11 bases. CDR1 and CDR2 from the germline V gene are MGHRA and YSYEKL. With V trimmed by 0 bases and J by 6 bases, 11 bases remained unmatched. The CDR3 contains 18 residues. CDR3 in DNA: TGCGCCAGCAGCCAAGAACCCCTAGCGGGAGGCCTCAGGGATACGCAGTATTTT. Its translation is CASSQEPLAGGLRDTQYF.

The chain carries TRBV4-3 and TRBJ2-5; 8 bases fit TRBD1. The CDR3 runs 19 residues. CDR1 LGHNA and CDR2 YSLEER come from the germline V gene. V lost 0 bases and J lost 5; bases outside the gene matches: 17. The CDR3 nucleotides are TGCGCCAGCAGCCAAGAACCCCCGCGACAGGGGTTCACTCTGGAGACCCAGTACTTC. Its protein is CASSQEPPRQGFTLETQYF.

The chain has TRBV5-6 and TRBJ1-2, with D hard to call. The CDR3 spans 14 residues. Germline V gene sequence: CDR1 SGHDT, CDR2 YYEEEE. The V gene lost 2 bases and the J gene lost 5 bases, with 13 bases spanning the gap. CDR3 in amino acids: CASSLLTAVYGYTF. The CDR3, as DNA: TGTGCCAGCAGCTTACTCACAGCCGTTTATGGCTACACCTTC.

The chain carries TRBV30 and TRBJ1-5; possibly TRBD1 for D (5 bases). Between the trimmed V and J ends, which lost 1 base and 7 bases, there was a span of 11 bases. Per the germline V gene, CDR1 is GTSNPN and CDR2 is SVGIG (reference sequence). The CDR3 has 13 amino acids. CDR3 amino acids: CAWSGQGGQPQHF. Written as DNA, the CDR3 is TGTGCCTGGAGTGGGCAGGGCGGACAGCCCCAGCATTTT.

CDR3 residues: CASSPGQGVFGYTF. DNA of the CDR3: TGTGCCAGTAGCCCGGGACAGGGGGTTTTTGGCTACACCTTC. The chain recombines TRBV19 with TRBJ1-2, with TRBD1 identical over 11 bases. Germline V gives CDR1 LNHDA, CDR2 SQIVND (reference sequence). The CDR3 consists of 14 residues. The V and J ends lost 6 bases and 7 bases, in that order; junction bases with no gene match: 7.

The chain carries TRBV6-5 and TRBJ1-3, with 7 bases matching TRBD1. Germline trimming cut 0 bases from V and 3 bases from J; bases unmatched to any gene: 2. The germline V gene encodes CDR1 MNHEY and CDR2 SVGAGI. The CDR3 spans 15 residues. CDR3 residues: CASSYSRGLGNTIYF. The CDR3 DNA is TGTGCCAGCAGTTACTCGAGGGGGCTTGGAAACACCATATATTTT.

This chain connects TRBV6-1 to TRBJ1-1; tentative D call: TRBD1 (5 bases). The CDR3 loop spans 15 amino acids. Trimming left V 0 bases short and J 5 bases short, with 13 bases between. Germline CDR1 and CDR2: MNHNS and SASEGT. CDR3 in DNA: TGTGCCAGCAGTGAAGCCCACACAGGAGGGACTGAAGCTTTCTTT. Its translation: CASSEAHTGGTEAFF.

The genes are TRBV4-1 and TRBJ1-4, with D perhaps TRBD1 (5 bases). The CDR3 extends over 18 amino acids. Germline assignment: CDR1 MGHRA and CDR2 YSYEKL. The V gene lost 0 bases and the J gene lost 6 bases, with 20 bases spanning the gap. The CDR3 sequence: CASSQDWGQGPDYEKLFF. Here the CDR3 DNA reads TGCGCCAGCAGCCAAGATTGGGGCCAGGGTCCAGATTATGAAAAACTGTTTTTT.

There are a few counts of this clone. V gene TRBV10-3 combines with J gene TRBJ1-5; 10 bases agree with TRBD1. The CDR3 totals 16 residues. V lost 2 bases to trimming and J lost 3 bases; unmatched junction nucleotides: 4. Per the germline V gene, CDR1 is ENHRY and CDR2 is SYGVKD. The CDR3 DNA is TGTGCCATCAGTGAGCCGGGACAGGGGTACAATCAGCCCCAGCATTTT. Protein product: CAISEPGQGYNQPQHF.

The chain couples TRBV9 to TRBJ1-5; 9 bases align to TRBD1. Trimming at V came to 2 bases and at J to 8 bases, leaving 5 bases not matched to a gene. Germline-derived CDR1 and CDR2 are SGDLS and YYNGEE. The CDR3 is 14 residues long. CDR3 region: CASSVGQGIEPQHF. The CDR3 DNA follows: TGTGCCAGCAGCGTGGGACAGGGCATAGAGCCCCAGCATTTT.

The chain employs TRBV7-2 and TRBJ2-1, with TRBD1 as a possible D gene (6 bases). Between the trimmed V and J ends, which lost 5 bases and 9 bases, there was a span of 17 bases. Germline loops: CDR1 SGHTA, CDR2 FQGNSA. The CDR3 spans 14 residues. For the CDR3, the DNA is TGTGCCAGCAGCATCCAACCGGGACACCTTGAGCAGTTCTTC. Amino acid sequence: CASSIQPGHLEQFF. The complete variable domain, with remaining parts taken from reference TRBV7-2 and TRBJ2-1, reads GAGVSQSPSNKVTEKGKDVELRCDPISGHTALYWYRQSLGQGLEFLIYFQGNSAPDKSGLPSDRFSAERTGGSVSTLTIQRTQQEDSAVYLCASSIQPGHLEQFFGPGTRLTVL.

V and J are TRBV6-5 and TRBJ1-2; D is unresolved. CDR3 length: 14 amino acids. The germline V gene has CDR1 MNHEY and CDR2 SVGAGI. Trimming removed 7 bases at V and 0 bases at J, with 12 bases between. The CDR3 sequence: CASTDGGTNYGYTF. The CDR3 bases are TGTGCCAGCACCGACGGCGGCACTAACTATGGCTACACCTTC.

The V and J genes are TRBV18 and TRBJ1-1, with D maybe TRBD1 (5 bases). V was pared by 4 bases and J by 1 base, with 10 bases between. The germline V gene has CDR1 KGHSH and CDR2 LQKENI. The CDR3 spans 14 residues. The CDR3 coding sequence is TGTGCCAGCTCACTCCAGGGCCAGAACACTGAAGCTTTCTTT. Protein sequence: CASSLQGQNTEAFF.

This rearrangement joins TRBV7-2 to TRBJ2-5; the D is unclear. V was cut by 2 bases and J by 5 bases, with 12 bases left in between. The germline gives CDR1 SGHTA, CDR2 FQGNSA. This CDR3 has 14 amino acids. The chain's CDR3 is CASSLSPNGETQYF. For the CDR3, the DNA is TGTGCCAGCAGCTTATCTCCGAATGGCGAGACCCAGTACTTC.

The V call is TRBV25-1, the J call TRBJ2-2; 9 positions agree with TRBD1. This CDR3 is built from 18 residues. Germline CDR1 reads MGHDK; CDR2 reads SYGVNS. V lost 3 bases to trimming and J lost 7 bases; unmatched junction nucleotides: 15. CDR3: CASSEVVPGQGYHGELFF. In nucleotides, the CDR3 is TGTGCCAGCAGTGAGGTAGTGCCGGGACAGGGATATCACGGGGAGCTGTTTTTT.

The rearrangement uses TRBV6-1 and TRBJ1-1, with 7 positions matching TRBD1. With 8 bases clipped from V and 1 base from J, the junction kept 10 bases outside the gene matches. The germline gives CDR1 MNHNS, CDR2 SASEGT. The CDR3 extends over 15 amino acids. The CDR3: CASGGDSRRNTEAFF. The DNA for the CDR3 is TGTGCCAGCGGAGGGGACAGCCGACGGAACACTGAAGCTTTCTTT.

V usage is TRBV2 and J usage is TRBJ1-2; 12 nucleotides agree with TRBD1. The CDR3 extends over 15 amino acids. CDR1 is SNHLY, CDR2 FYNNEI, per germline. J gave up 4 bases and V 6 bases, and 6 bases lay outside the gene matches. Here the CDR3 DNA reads TGTGCCAGCAGCCAGGGACAGGGGGCTGTCTATGGCTACACCTTC. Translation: CASSQGQGAVYGYTF.

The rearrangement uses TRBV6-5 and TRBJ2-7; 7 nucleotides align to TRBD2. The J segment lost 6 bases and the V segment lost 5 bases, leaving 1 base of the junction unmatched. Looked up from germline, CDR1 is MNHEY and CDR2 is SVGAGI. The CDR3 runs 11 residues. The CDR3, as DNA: TGTGCCAGCAGTCCGGGGGGCGAGCAGTACTTC. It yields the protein CASSPGGEQYF.

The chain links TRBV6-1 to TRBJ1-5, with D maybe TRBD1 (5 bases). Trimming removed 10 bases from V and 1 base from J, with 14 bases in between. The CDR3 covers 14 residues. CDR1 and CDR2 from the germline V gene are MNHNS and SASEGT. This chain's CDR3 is CATIQGTSNQPQHF. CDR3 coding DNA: TGTGCCACAATCCAGGGAACGAGCAATCAGCCCCAGCATTTT.

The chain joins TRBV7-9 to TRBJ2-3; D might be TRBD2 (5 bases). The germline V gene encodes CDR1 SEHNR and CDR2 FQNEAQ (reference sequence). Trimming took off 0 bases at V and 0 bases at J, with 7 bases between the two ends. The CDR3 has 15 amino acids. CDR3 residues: CASSLATGSTDTQYF. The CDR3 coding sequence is TGTGCCAGCAGCTTAGCGACGGGGAGCACAGATACGCAGTATTTT. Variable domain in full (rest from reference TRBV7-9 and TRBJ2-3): DTGVSQNPRHKITKRGQNVTFRCDPISEHNRLYWYRQTLGQGPEFLTYFQNEAQLEKSRLLSDRFSAERPKGSFSTLEIQRTEQGDSAMYLCASSLATGSTDTQYFGPGTRLTVL.

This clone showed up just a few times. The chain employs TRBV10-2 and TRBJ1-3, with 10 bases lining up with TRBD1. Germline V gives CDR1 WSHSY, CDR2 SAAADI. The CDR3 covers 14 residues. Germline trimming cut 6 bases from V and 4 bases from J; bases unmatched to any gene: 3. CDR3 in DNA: TGCGCCAGCAGCGGACAGGGGGAGGGAAACACCATATATTTT. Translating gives CASSGQGEGNTIYF.

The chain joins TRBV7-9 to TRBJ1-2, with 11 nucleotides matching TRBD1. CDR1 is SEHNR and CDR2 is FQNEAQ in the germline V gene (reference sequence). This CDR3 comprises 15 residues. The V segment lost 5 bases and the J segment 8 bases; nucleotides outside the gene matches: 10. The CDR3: CASSRDRGVLSGYTF. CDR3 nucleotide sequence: TGTGCCAGCAGCAGGGACAGGGGGGTGTTATCGGGCTACACCTTC. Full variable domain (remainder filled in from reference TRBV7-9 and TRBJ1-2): DTGVSQNPRHKITKRGQNVTFRCDPISEHNRLYWYRQTLGQGPEFLTYFQNEAQLEKSRLLSDRFSAERPKGSFSTLEIQRTEQGDSAMYLCASSRDRGVLSGYTFGSGTRLTVV.